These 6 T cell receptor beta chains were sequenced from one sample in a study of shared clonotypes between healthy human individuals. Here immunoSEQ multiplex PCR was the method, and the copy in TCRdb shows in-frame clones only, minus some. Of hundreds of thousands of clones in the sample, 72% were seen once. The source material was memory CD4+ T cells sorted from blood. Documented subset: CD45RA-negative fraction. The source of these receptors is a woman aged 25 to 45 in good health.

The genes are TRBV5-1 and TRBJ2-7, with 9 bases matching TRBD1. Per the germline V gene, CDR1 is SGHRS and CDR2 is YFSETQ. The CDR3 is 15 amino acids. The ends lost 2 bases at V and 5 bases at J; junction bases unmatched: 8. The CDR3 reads CASSLSGQGTDEQYF. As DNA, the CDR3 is TGCGCCAGCAGCTTATCGGGACAGGGTACCGACGAGCAGTACTTC.

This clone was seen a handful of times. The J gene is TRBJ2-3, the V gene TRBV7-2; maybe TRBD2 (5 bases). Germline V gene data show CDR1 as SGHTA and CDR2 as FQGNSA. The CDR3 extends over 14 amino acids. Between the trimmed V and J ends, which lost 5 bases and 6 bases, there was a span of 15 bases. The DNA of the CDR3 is TGTGCCAGCAGCCCGATTGGACGAGGGGATACGCAGTATTTT. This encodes CASSPIGRGDTQYF.

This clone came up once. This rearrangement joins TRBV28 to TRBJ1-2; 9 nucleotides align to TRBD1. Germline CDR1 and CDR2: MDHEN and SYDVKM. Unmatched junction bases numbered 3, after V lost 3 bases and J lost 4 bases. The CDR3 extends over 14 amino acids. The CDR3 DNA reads TGTGCCAGCAGTTTGGGACAGGGTGTCTATGGCTACACCTTC. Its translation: CASSLGQGVYGYTF.

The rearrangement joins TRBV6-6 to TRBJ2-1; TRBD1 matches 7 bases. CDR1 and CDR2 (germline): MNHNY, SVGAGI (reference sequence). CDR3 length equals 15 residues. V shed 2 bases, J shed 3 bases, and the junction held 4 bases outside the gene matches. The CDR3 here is CASSYGQGVYNEQFF. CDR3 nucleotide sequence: TGTGCCAGCAGTTACGGGCAGGGGGTCTACAATGAGCAGTTCTTC.

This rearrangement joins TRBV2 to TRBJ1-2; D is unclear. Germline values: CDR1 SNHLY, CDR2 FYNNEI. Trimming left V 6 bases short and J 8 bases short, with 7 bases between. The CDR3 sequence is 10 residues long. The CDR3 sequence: CASSIQGYTF. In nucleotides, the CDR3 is TGTGCCAGCAGCATACAGGGCTACACCTTC.

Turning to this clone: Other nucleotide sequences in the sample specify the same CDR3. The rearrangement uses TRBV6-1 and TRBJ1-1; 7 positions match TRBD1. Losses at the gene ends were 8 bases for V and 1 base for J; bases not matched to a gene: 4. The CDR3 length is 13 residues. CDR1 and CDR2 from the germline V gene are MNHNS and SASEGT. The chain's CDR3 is CASRQGANTEAFF. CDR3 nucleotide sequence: TGTGCCAGCCGACAGGGAGCGAACACTGAAGCTTTCTTT.